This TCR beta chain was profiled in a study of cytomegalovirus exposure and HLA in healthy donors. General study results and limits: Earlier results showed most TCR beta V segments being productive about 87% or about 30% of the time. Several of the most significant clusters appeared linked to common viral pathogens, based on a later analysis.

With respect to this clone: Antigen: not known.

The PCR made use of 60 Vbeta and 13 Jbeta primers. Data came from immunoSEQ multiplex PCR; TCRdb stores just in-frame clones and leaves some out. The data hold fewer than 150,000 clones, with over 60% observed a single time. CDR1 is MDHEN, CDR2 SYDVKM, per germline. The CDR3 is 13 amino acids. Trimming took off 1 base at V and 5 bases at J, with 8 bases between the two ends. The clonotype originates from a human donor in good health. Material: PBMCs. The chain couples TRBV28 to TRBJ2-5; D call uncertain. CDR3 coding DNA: TGTGCCAGCAGTTTATCCGTGCGGGAGACCCAGTACTTC. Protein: CASSLSVRETQYF.